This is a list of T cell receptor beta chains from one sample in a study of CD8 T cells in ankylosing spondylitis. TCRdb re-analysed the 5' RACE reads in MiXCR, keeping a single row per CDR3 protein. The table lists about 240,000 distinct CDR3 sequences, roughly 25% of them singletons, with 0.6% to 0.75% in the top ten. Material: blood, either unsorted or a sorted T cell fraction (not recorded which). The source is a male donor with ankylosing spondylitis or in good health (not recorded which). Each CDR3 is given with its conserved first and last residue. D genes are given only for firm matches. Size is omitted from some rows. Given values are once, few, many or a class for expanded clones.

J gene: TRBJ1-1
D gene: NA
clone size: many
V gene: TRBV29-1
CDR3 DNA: TGCAGCGTTGACGAGGGGACTGAAGCTTTCTTT
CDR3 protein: CSVDEGTEAFF

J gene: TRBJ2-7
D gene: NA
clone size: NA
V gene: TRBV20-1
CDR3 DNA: TGCAGTGCTAGAGATCTCGAGGGGAACTACGAGCAGTACTTC
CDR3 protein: CSARDLEGNYEQYF

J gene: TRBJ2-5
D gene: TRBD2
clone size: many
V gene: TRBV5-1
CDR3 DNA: TGCGCCAGCAGCTTGGCCCTAGCGGGGGCCCAAGAGACCCAGTACTTC
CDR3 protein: CASSLALAGAQETQYF

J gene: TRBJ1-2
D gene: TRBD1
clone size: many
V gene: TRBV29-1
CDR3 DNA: TGCAGCGTCACCGGGACAGGGATGAATGGCTACACCTTC
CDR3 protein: CSVTGTGMNGYTF

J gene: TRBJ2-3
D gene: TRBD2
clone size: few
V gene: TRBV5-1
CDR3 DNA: TGCGCCAGCAGCTCCAGGACTAGCGAAGATACGCAGTATTTT
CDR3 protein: CASSSRTSEDTQYF

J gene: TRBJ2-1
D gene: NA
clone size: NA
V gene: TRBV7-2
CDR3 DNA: TGTGCCAGCAGCACGACAGCGAGGGGGGTTGAGCAGTTCTTC
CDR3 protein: CASSTTARGVEQFF

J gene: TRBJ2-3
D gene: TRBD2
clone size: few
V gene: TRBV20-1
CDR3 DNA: TGCAGTGCTAGAGGGGGATCCGGGACTAGCGGGGGGGCCCCCCCAAGCACAGATACGCAGTATTTT
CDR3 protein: CSARGGSGTSGGAPPSTDTQYF

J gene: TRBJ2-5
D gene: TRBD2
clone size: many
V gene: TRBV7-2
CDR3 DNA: TGTGCCAGCAGCTTATTAGGGGCGGGGGGAACCCAGTACTTC
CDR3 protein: CASSLLGAGGTQYF

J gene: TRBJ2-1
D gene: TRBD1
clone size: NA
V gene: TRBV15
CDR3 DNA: TGTGCCACCAGCAGCTTGGACAGGGGCTCCTACAATGAGCAGTTCTTC
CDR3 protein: CATSSLDRGSYNEQFF

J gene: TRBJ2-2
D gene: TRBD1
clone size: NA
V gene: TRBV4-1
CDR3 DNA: TGCGCCAGCAGCCAAGGCAGGGGGCTAAGCACCGGGGAGCTGTTTTTT
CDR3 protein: CASSQGRGLSTGELFF

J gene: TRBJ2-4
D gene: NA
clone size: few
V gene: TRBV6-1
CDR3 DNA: TGTGCCAGCAGTCCGTCCTGGGGGGATGGAAACATTCAGTACTTC
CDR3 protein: CASSPSWGDGNIQYF

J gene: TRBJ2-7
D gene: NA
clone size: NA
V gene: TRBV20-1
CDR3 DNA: TGCAGTGCTGGACCGGGACACCCGGGGGAGCAGTACTTC
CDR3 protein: CSAGPGHPGEQYF

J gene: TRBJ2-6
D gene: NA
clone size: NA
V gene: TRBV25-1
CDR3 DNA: TGTGCCAGCAGCAGGGATACTGGGGCCAACGTCCTGACTTTC
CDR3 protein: CASSRDTGANVLTF

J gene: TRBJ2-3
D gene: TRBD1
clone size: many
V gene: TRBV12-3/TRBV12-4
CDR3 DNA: TGTGCCAGCAGTTTAGCGCGGGACAGGGGAGTGGTTACGCAGTATTTT
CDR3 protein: CASSLARDRGVVTQYF

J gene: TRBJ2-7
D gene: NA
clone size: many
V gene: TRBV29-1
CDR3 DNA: TGCAGCGGCGGGATGACCTCCTACGAGCAGTACTTC
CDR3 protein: CSGGMTSYEQYF

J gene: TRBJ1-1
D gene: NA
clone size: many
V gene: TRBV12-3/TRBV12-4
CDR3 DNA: TGTGCCAGCAGTTTGCACAGCACTGAAGCTTTCTTT
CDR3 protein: CASSLHSTEAFF

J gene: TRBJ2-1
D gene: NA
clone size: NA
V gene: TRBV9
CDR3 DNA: TGTGCCAGCAGCGTAGTTCCGAGCTCCTACAATGAGCAGTTCTTC
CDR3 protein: CASSVVPSSYNEQFF

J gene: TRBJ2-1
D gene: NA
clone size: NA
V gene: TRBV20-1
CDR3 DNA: TGCAGTGCTAGCCGTGGCAGACTCATCTACAATGAGCAGTTCTTC
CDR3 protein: CSASRGRLIYNEQFF

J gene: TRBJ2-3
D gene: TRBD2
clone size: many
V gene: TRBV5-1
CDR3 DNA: TGCGCCAGCAGCTTGCCCGGGACTAGCGGGGGTAAACTCGCTACGCAGTATTTT
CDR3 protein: CASSLPGTSGGKLATQYF

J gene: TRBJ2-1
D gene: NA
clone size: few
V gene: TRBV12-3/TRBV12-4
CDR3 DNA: TGTGCCAGCACCGAGATAGGAGGGTTCGGGAATGAGCAGTTCTTC
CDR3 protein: CASTEIGGFGNEQFF

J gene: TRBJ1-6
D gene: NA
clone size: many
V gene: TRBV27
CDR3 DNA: TGTGCCAGCAGTTCCCCAAGAGGGCTTGATTCACCCCTCCACTTT
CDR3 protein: CASSSPRGLDSPLHF

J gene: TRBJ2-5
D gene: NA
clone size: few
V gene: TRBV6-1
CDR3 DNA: TGTGCCAGCAGTACGGGCGGCAGGGCCCAGACCCAGTACTTC
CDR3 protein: CASSTGGRAQTQYF

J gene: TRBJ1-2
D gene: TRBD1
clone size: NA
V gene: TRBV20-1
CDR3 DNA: TGCAGTGCTACCGGGCAGGGGGAGGGCTATGGCTACACCTTC
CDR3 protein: CSATGQGEGYGYTF

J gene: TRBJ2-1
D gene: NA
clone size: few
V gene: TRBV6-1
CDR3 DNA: TGTGCCAGCAGAGCCAATCATAACTACAATGAGCAGTTCTTC
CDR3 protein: CASRANHNYNEQFF

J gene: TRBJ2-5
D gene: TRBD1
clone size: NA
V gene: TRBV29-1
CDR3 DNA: TGCAGCGTTGAAAGCGACAGGGGACCGGGGGAGACCCAGTACTTC
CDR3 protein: CSVESDRGPGETQYF

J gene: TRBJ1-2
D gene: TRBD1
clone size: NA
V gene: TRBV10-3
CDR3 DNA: TGTGCCATCAGTGAGGGGCAGGGGGAGAACTATGGCTACACCTTC
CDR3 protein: CAISEGQGENYGYTF

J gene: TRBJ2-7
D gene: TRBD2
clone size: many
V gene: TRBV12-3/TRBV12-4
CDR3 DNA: TGTGCCAGCAGTTCACTAGCGGGTGATCACGAGCAGTACTTC
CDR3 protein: CASSSLAGDHEQYF

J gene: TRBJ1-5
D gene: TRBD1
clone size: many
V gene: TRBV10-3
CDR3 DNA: TGTGCCATCAGTGCGACAGGGGGTGTGGATCAGCCCCAGCATTTT
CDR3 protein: CAISATGGVDQPQHF

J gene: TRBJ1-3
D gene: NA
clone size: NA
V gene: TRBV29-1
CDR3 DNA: TGCAGCGTTGAGGAGGAGCGAGACACCATATATTTT
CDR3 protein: CSVEEERDTIYF

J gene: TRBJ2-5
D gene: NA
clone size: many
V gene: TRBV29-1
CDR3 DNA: TGCAGCGTTGAACAAGGGACGAACCAAGAGACCCAGTACTTC
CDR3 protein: CSVEQGTNQETQYF

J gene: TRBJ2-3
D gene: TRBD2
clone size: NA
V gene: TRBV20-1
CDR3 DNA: TGCAGTGCTAGGGGCCTAGCGGGGATCGTTACAGATACGCAGTATTTT
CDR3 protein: CSARGLAGIVTDTQYF

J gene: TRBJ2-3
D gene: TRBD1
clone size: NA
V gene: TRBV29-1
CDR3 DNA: TGCAGCGTTGAAGGGTATCGGGACAGAGGCACAGATACGCAGTATTTT
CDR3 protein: CSVEGYRDRGTDTQYF

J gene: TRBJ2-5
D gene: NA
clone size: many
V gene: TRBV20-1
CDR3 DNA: TGCAGTGCCGAAGAGGGGAAAGAGACCCAGTACTTC
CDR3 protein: CSAEEGKETQYF

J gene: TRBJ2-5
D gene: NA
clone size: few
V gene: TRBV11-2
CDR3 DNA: TGTGCCAGCAGGAAATGGGGTGGGGCGTCGGGGGAGACCCAGTACTTC
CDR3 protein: CASRKWGGASGETQYF

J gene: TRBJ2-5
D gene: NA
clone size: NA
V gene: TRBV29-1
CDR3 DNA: TGCAGCGGATCCGGGGTCCAAGAGACCCAGTACTTC
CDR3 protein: CSGSGVQETQYF

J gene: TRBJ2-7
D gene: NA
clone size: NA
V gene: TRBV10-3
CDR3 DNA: TGTGCCATCACCCCAGGGGTCGGTTACGAGCAGTACTTC
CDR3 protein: CAITPGVGYEQYF

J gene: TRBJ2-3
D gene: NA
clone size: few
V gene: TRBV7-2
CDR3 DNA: TGTGCCAGCAGCAAGTGGGTTGACACAGATACGCAGTATTTT
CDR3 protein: CASSKWVDTDTQYF

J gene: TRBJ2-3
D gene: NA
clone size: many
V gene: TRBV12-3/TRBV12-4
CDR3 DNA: TGTGCCAGCAGTCCCACTACTAGCCCGAAGGCAGATACGCAGTATTTT
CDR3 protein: CASSPTTSPKADTQYF

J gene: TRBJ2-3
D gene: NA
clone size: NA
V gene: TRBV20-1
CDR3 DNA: TGCGGCTCCTCGAGGGGGTTCAGTAGCACAGATACGCAGTATTTT
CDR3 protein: CGSSRGFSSTDTQYF